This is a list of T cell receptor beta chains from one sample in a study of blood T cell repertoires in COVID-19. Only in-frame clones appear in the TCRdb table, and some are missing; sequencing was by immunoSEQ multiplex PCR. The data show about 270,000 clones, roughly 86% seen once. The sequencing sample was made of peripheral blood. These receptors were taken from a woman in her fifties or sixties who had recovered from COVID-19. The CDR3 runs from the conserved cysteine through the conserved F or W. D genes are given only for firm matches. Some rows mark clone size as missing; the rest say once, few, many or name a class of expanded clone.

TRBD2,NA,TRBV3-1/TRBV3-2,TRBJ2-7,CASEAGGDSYEQYF,TGTGCCAGCGAGGCGGGGGGCGACTCCTACGAGCAGTACTTC
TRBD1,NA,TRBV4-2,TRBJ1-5,CASSQEGQGGNQPQHF,TGTGCCAGCAGCCAAGAGGGACAGGGGGGAAATCAGCCCCAGCATTTT
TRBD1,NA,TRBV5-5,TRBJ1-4,CASSSRGDRDSQEKLFF,TGTGCCAGCAGTTCCAGGGGCGACCGGGACAGCCAAGAAAAACTGTTTTTT
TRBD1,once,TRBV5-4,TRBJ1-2,CASSRTGTGGAGYGYTF,TGTGCCAGCAGCCGTACCGGGACAGGGGGCGCCGGCTATGGCTACACCTTC
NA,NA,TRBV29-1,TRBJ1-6,CSVDRSPLHF,TGCAGCGTTGACCGGTCACCCCTCCACTTT
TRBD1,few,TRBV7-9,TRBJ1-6,CASSLDRGISYNSPLHF,TGTGCCAGCAGCTTGGACAGGGGGATCTCCTATAATTCACCCCTCCACTTT
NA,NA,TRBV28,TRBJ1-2,CASSLTGLAYGYTF,TGTGCCAGCAGTTTAACAGGGTTGGCCTATGGCTACACCTTC
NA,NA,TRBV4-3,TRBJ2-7,CASSPGVVSYEQYF,TGCGCCAGCAGCCCCGGGGTCGTATCCTACGAGCAGTACTTC
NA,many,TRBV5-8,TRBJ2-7,CASSSGQGLLSYEQYF,TGTGCCAGCAGCTCCGGGCAGGGCCTACTATCCTACGAGCAGTACTTC
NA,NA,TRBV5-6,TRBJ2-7,CASSSRRAYEQYF,TGTGCCAGCAGCAGCCGACGGGCCTACGAGCAGTACTTC
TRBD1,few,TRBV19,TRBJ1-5,CASRKPGQGPNQPQHF,TGTGCCAGTAGGAAACCAGGACAGGGACCCAATCAGCCCCAGCATTTT
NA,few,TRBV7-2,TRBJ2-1,CASSLALTARYEQFF,TGTGCCAGCAGCTTAGCGCTGACAGCCAGATATGAGCAGTTCTTC
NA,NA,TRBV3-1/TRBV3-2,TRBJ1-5,CASSQDNNIGAGARPQHF,TGTGCCAGCAGCCAAGATAATAATATAGGAGCGGGGGCCCGACCCCAGCATTTT
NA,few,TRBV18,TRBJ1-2,CASSSDGTSYGYTF,TGTGCCAGCTCCTCCGATGGGACTAGCTATGGCTACACCTTC
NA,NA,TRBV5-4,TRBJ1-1,CASSLVPGAGTEAFF,TGTGCCAGCAGCTTGGTTCCAGGGGCGGGCACTGAAGCTTTCTTT
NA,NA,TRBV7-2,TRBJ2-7,CASSFRGLTYEQYF,TGTGCCAGCAGCTTCCGAGGACTTACCTACGAGCAGTACTTC
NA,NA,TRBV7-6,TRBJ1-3,CASSYSGNTIYF,TGTGCCAGCAGCTACAGTGGAAACACCATATATTTT
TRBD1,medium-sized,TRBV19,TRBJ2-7,CASSIRQGPYEQYF,TGTGCCAGTAGTATCCGACAGGGCCCCTACGAGCAGTACTTC
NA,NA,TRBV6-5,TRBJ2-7,CASRPATAYHYEQYF,TGTGCCAGCAGACCCGCGACAGCGTACCACTACGAGCAGTACTTC
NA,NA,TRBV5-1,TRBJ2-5,CASSANKAETQYF,TGCGCCAGCAGCGCGAATAAAGCTGAGACCCAGTACTTC
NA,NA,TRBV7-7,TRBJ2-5,CASSLGPVQETQYF,TGTGCTAGCAGCTTAGGTCCAGTACAAGAGACCCAGTACTTC
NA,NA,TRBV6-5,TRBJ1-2,CASSTTRNYGYTF,TGTGCCAGCAGTACGACAAGAAACTATGGCTACACCTTC
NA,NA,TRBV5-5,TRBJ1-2,CASSFDRSSGGYTF,TGTGCCAGCAGCTTTGACAGGTCCTCTGGGGGCTACACCTTC